The clone carrying this T cell receptor beta chain was seen ten or more times. The target antigen is unknown. The sample comes from a study of T-cell reconstitution after alpha-beta-depleted transplantation in children. Overall study findings and caveats: At day 60, the high TCRbeta diversity found in some patients originated from recipient T cells and thymic progenitors that had survived.

Germline V lookup: CDR1 DFQATT, CDR2 SNEGSKA (reference sequence). There are 11 residues in the CDR3. V lost 3 bases, J lost 4 bases, and 7 bases lay in between. Unique molecular identifiers were incorporated into the prepared TCRbeta library. TCRdb re-called the PCR reads with MiXCR, one entry per CDR3 protein. The table records 750,000 to 950,000 distinct CDR3 sequences, 15% to 20% of them present only once. This chain joins TRBV20-1 and TRBJ2-7; D perhaps matches TRBD1 (6 bases). Sequencing used PBMCs, mostly from graft donor cells, obtained 360 days after TCRalphabeta/CD19-depleted stem cell transplant. This receptor was obtained from a male patient between 5 and 17 years old who had a stem cell transplant for acute lymphoblastic leukemia, so the T cells may come from the graft donor. The CDR3 reads CSARRGYEQYF. The CDR3 DNA reads TGCAGTGCTAGGAGGGGGTACGAGCAGTACTTC.